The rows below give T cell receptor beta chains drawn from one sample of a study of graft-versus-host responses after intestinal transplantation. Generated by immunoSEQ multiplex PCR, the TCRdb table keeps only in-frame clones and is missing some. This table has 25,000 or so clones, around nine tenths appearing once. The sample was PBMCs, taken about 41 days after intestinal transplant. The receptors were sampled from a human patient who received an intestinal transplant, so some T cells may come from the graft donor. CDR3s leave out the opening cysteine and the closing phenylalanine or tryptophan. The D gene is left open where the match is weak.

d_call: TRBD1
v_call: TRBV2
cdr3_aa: ASSDGQGRNTIY

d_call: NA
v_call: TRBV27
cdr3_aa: ASSSKSALDTQY

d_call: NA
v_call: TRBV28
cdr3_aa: ASSFLANSGANVLT

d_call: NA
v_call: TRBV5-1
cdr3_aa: ASSSWGHSYEQY

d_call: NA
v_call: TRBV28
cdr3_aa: ASRGLCYTIY

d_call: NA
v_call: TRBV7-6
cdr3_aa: ASSLDGSAYTEAF

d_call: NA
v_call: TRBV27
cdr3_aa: ASSIRVDNYGYT

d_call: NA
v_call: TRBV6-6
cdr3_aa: ASSWDGASPDTQY

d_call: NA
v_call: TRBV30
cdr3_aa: AWKRSTDTQY

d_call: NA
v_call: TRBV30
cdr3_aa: AWSVRGGISYNEQF

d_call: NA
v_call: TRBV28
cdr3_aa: ASSLQARHSNQPQH

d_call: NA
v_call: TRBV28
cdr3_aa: ASSSNTDTQY

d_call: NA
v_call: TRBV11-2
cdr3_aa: ASSFPRGYPTNEKLF